These T cell receptor beta chains were read from a single sample in a study of spatial heterogeneity in lung cancer. TCRdb processed the 5' RACE reads anew with MiXCR; each CDR3 protein has one entry. The repertoire holds 7,000 to 8,500 distinct CDR3 sequences, with approximately 9.3% as singletons. The source material was lung tumor tissue, sampled at surgery. The receptor set was obtained from a male donor with early-stage non-small cell lung cancer. Each CDR3 is given with its conserved first and last residue. Each record gives: CDR3 DNA, CDR3 protein, clone size, D gene, V gene, J gene. D genes are given only for firm matches. Clone size is shown for a subset of rows, as once, few, many or a class of expanded clone.

CDR3nt: TGTGCCAGCAGTGGTCCATTCTTTGCGACAGGGGGCTTTAACACCGGGGAGCTGTTTTTT
CDR3aa: CASSGPFFATGGFNTGELFF
abundance: many
d_gene: TRBD1
v_gene: TRBV28
j_gene: TRBJ2-2

CDR3nt: TGTGCCAGCAGACTCGACAGCACAGATACGCAGTATTTT
CDR3aa: CASRLDSTDTQYF
abundance: few
d_gene: .
v_gene: TRBV6-2/TRBV6-3
j_gene: TRBJ2-3

CDR3nt: TGCGCCAGCACCCAACAGGAGGAAGCTTTCTTT
CDR3aa: CASTQQEEAFF
abundance: medium-sized
d_gene: .
v_gene: TRBV4-1
j_gene: TRBJ1-1

CDR3nt: TGTGCCAGCAGTGCGGGACCCCCGTCGGGCTTC
CDR3aa: CASSAGPPSGF
abundance: medium-sized
d_gene: .
v_gene: TRBV2
j_gene: TRBJ2-7

CDR3nt: TGTGCCAGCAGCGGCGACAGCCTCACTGAAGCTTTCTTT
CDR3aa: CASSGDSLTEAFF
abundance: many
d_gene: .
v_gene: TRBV5-5
j_gene: TRBJ1-1

CDR3nt: TGTGCCAGCAGGAGGCAGGGCCATGGCTACACCTTC
CDR3aa: CASRRQGHGYTF
abundance: many
d_gene: .
v_gene: TRBV6-1
j_gene: TRBJ1-2

CDR3nt: TGTGCCAGCAGCTTAGCCCCCACTAGCGGGGGGGCATCCGGGGAGCTGTTTTTT
CDR3aa: CASSLAPTSGGASGELFF
abundance: many
d_gene: TRBD2
v_gene: TRBV7-3
j_gene: TRBJ2-2

CDR3nt: TGTGCCAGCAGTTACTCGGAGCCCATGAGGGAAAAACTGTTTTTT
CDR3aa: CASSYSEPMREKLFF
abundance: many
d_gene: .
v_gene: TRBV6-6
j_gene: TRBJ1-4

CDR3nt: TGTGCCTGGAGTGTTTCCTCTGAGGGTTTTTACGAGCAGTACTTC
CDR3aa: CAWSVSSEGFYEQYF
abundance: medium-sized
d_gene: .
v_gene: TRBV30
j_gene: TRBJ2-7

CDR3nt: TGTGCCAGTAGCCCGGGACAGGGTTTTCTCCAGCATTTT
CDR3aa: CASSPGQGFLQHF
abundance: medium-sized
d_gene: TRBD1
v_gene: TRBV19
j_gene: TRBJ1-5

CDR3nt: TGTGCCTGCCCCCGGGACAGGGGACTAGCGGGAGTGGGTTGGGATGAGCAGTTCTTC
CDR3aa: CACPRDRGLAGVGWDEQFF
abundance: .
d_gene: TRBD2
v_gene: TRBV30
j_gene: TRBJ2-1

CDR3nt: TGTGCCAGCTCACGATCCGGACAGGGGGCCTACAATGAGCAGTTCTTC
CDR3aa: CASSRSGQGAYNEQFF
abundance: many
d_gene: TRBD1
v_gene: TRBV18
j_gene: TRBJ2-1

CDR3nt: TGTGCCAGCAGTGAATCCGGTCGGAGGGAGGATCAGCCCCAGCATTTT
CDR3aa: CASSESGRREDQPQHF
abundance: .
d_gene: .
v_gene: TRBV25-1
j_gene: TRBJ1-5

CDR3nt: TGCAGTGCTCCCGGTCGACAGGCGAGCTCCTACAATGAGCAGTTCTTC
CDR3aa: CSAPGRQASSYNEQFF
abundance: medium-sized
d_gene: .
v_gene: TRBV20-1
j_gene: TRBJ2-1

CDR3nt: TGTGCCAGCAGTGAACTCGGGACAGGGAACACTGAAGCTTTCTTT
CDR3aa: CASSELGTGNTEAFF
abundance: many
d_gene: TRBD1
v_gene: TRBV6-1
j_gene: TRBJ1-1

CDR3nt: TGCGCCAGCAGCGAACTACCGGGACAGGGGACCACAGATACGCAGTATTTT
CDR3aa: CASSELPGQGTTDTQYF
abundance: many
d_gene: TRBD1
v_gene: TRBV5-1
j_gene: TRBJ2-3

CDR3nt: TGTGCCAGCAGTGAAGTGGGAGGGGGGGACACTGAAGCTTTCTTT
CDR3aa: CASSEVGGGDTEAFF
abundance: medium-sized
d_gene: .
v_gene: TRBV6-1
j_gene: TRBJ1-1

CDR3nt: TGCAGTGCCGTAGGCCCGGGGGGCCGATCGTACGAGCAGTACTTC
CDR3aa: CSAVGPGGRSYEQYF
abundance: many
d_gene: .
v_gene: TRBV20-1
j_gene: TRBJ2-7

CDR3nt: TGTGCCAGCAGTTTAGGGGAGAACACTGAAGCTTTCTTT
CDR3aa: CASSLGENTEAFF
abundance: many
d_gene: .
v_gene: TRBV12-3/TRBV12-4
j_gene: TRBJ1-1

CDR3nt: TGTGCCAGCAGCCAAGGAATCGACAGGGCCTACGAGCAGTACTTC
CDR3aa: CASSQGIDRAYEQYF
abundance: few
d_gene: TRBD1
v_gene: TRBV4-2
j_gene: TRBJ2-7

CDR3nt: TGCAGCGCTGCCGGGACAGGGACTTACTATGGCTACACCTTC
CDR3aa: CSAAGTGTYYGYTF
abundance: .
d_gene: TRBD1
v_gene: TRBV29-1
j_gene: TRBJ1-2

CDR3nt: TGTGCCACCAGCAGAGAAACCGGGATCTACGAGCAGTACTTC
CDR3aa: CATSRETGIYEQYF
abundance: medium-sized
d_gene: .
v_gene: TRBV15
j_gene: TRBJ2-7

CDR3nt: TGCAGCGTCCGGTCGTCCGGACAGGTGGAAGAGCAGTACTTC
CDR3aa: CSVRSSGQVEEQYF
abundance: few
d_gene: TRBD1
v_gene: TRBV29-1
j_gene: TRBJ2-7

CDR3nt: TGCGCCAGCGTCGACAGCGCTGGGGCCAACGTCCTGACTTTC
CDR3aa: CASVDSAGANVLTF
abundance: few
d_gene: .
v_gene: TRBV5-1
j_gene: TRBJ2-6

CDR3nt: TGTGCCAGCAGTTCCTTTGGACAGGGTTTAACCTACGAGCAGTACTTC
CDR3aa: CASSSFGQGLTYEQYF
abundance: few
d_gene: TRBD1
v_gene: TRBV6-5
j_gene: TRBJ2-7

CDR3nt: TGTGCCAGCAGCCCCCTTGAATACACTGAAGCTTTCTTT
CDR3aa: CASSPLEYTEAFF
abundance: few
d_gene: .
v_gene: TRBV7-6
j_gene: TRBJ1-1

CDR3nt: TGCGCCAGCAGCTTGTCTCTCCAGTCCTACAATGAGCAGTTCTTC
CDR3aa: CASSLSLQSYNEQFF
abundance: .
d_gene: .
v_gene: TRBV5-1
j_gene: TRBJ2-1

CDR3nt: TGTGCCAGCAGCCTAGTAGGGATGAACACTGAAGCTTTCTTT
CDR3aa: CASSLVGMNTEAFF
abundance: medium-sized
d_gene: .
v_gene: TRBV7-8
j_gene: TRBJ1-1

CDR3nt: TGTGCCAGCAGTCGGGGACTAGCGAAAAGCACAGATACGCAGTATTTT
CDR3aa: CASSRGLAKSTDTQYF
abundance: many
d_gene: TRBD2
v_gene: TRBV14
j_gene: TRBJ2-3

CDR3nt: TGTGCCAGCAGCGCCGAGAAGGGAGATGCTTTCTTT
CDR3aa: CASSAEKGDAFF
abundance: medium-sized
d_gene: .
v_gene: TRBV9
j_gene: TRBJ1-1

CDR3nt: TGCAGTGCTATAAACCCGGGCCGTAGCACAGATACGCAGTATTTT
CDR3aa: CSAINPGRSTDTQYF
abundance: few
d_gene: .
v_gene: TRBV20-1
j_gene: TRBJ2-3

CDR3nt: TGTGCCAGCAGTTCCGGGGGGACAGGGAACACTGAAGCTTTCTTT
CDR3aa: CASSSGGTGNTEAFF
abundance: many
d_gene: TRBD1
v_gene: TRBV28
j_gene: TRBJ1-1

CDR3nt: TGTGCCAGCAGCTTTAAAGACTCTGGAAACACCATATATTTT
CDR3aa: CASSFKDSGNTIYF
abundance: .
d_gene: .
v_gene: TRBV7-9
j_gene: TRBJ1-3

CDR3nt: TGTGCCAGCAGCCGTACCGGGACCTCCTACGAGCAGTACTTC
CDR3aa: CASSRTGTSYEQYF
abundance: few
d_gene: .
v_gene: TRBV11-1
j_gene: TRBJ2-7

CDR3nt: TGTGCCAGCAGAGACTTGGACGAGCAGTACTTC
CDR3aa: CASRDLDEQYF
abundance: medium-sized
d_gene: .
v_gene: TRBV6-6
j_gene: TRBJ2-7

CDR3nt: TGCAGTGCTAGAGACTATGGCTACACCTTC
CDR3aa: CSARDYGYTF
abundance: many
d_gene: .
v_gene: TRBV20-1
j_gene: TRBJ1-2

CDR3nt: TGTGCCAGCAGCCAAGATGGCAGGGGTAACTACGAGCAGTACTTC
CDR3aa: CASSQDGRGNYEQYF
abundance: medium-sized
d_gene: .
v_gene: TRBV3-1
j_gene: TRBJ2-7

CDR3nt: TGTGCCAGCAGCCAAGGCACCGGGGAGCTGTTTTTT
CDR3aa: CASSQGTGELFF
abundance: many
d_gene: .
v_gene: TRBV3-1
j_gene: TRBJ2-2

CDR3nt: TGCGCCAGCAGCCCCCGGACGGAGAACTATGGCTACACCTTC
CDR3aa: CASSPRTENYGYTF
abundance: medium-sized
d_gene: .
v_gene: TRBV5-1
j_gene: TRBJ1-2

CDR3nt: TGTGCCAGCAGTACGACGTTTGACAGGATCTACGAGCAGTACTTC
CDR3aa: CASSTTFDRIYEQYF
abundance: .
d_gene: .
v_gene: TRBV27
j_gene: TRBJ2-7

CDR3nt: TGTGCCAGCAGCTTAGAACAGAGAGGCTACACCTTC
CDR3aa: CASSLEQRGYTF
abundance: medium-sized
d_gene: .
v_gene: TRBV7-9
j_gene: TRBJ1-2

CDR3nt: TGCAGTGCCCGACTAGCGGGGACGTTCACAGATACGCAGTATTTT
CDR3aa: CSARLAGTFTDTQYF
abundance: many
d_gene: TRBD2
v_gene: TRBV20-1
j_gene: TRBJ2-3

CDR3nt: TGTGCCAGCAGCTTGCCGGGACAGGGACCGAACACTGAAGCTTTCTTT
CDR3aa: CASSLPGQGPNTEAFF
abundance: medium-sized
d_gene: TRBD1
v_gene: TRBV5-6
j_gene: TRBJ1-1

CDR3nt: TGTGCCAGCAGCGGGACAGGGTTAGGGGCCAACGTCCTGACTTTC
CDR3aa: CASSGTGLGANVLTF
abundance: medium-sized
d_gene: TRBD1
v_gene: TRBV11-2
j_gene: TRBJ2-6

CDR3nt: TGCAGCGTTAGGGCCGACACCGGGGAGCTGTTTTTT
CDR3aa: CSVRADTGELFF
abundance: medium-sized
d_gene: .
v_gene: TRBV29-1
j_gene: TRBJ2-2

CDR3nt: TGTGCCAGCAGCCCCCGGCTCCTAGCGGTCCAGTACTTC
CDR3aa: CASSPRLLAVQYF
abundance: few
d_gene: TRBD2
v_gene: TRBV7-2
j_gene: TRBJ2-5

CDR3nt: TGTGCCAGCAGCGAATCTGGCGGCTCTGGAAACACCATATATTTT
CDR3aa: CASSESGGSGNTIYF
abundance: .
d_gene: .
v_gene: TRBV7-8
j_gene: TRBJ1-3

CDR3nt: TGCGCCAGCAGCTTATCTAGGAAGGTCGAGAACACTGAAGCTTTCTTT
CDR3aa: CASSLSRKVENTEAFF
abundance: many
d_gene: .
v_gene: TRBV5-1
j_gene: TRBJ1-1

CDR3nt: TGCGCCAGCAGCTTGGCCGGCGGGGGCGGCAACGAGCAGTACTTC
CDR3aa: CASSLAGGGGNEQYF
abundance: few
d_gene: .
v_gene: TRBV5-1
j_gene: TRBJ2-7

CDR3nt: TGTGCCAGCAGCCCCGGGAGCCCGAACACCGGGGAGCTGTTTTTT
CDR3aa: CASSPGSPNTGELFF
abundance: many
d_gene: .
v_gene: TRBV5-4
j_gene: TRBJ2-2

CDR3nt: TGCGCCAGCAGCTCTGGGTCTTATAATTCACCCCTCCACTTT
CDR3aa: CASSSGSYNSPLHF
abundance: many
d_gene: .
v_gene: TRBV5-1
j_gene: TRBJ1-6

CDR3nt: TGTGCCAGCAGCCTGGGGTGGGGTTCCGGGGAGCTGTTTTTT
CDR3aa: CASSLGWGSGELFF
abundance: large
d_gene: .
v_gene: TRBV7-2
j_gene: TRBJ2-2

CDR3nt: TGTGCCAGCAGTTCGCCAGCTAGGACGGGGTGGAACATTCAGTACTTC
CDR3aa: CASSSPARTGWNIQYF
abundance: many
d_gene: .
v_gene: TRBV28
j_gene: TRBJ2-4

CDR3nt: TGTGCCAGCAGTTTAATTACAGGGCCCCCCGGGGAGCTGTTTTTT
CDR3aa: CASSLITGPPGELFF
abundance: many
d_gene: .
v_gene: TRBV28
j_gene: TRBJ2-2

CDR3nt: TGTGCCAGCAGTTTGTCTAGCCTTACTAACGAGCAGTACTTC
CDR3aa: CASSLSSLTNEQYF
abundance: many
d_gene: .
v_gene: TRBV28
j_gene: TRBJ2-7

CDR3nt: TGTGCCAGCAGCCTGACACGTTCCTACGAGCAGTACTTC
CDR3aa: CASSLTRSYEQYF
abundance: few
d_gene: .
v_gene: TRBV6-5
j_gene: TRBJ2-7

CDR3nt: TGTGCCAGCAGTTTATTCCTGGCAGACAACAATCAGCCCCAGCATTTT
CDR3aa: CASSLFLADNNQPQHF
abundance: few
d_gene: .
v_gene: TRBV12-3/TRBV12-4
j_gene: TRBJ1-5